The text below deals with one TCR beta chain. The data were obtained in a study of CD8 T cells in Susac syndrome. Trimming took 6 bases from V and 6 from J; bases not matched to a gene: 4. Germline CDR1 and CDR2: DFQATT and SNEGSKA (reference sequence). The CDR3 is 13 amino acids. Random hexamers were used to reverse transcribe the RNA input (0.5 to 1 ug). Via MiXCR, TCRdb re-called the immunoSEQ multiplex PCR reads, giving one row per CDR3 protein. The sample holds some 150,000 distinct CDR3 sequences, approximately 95% seen once. The chain has TRBV20-1 and TRBJ2-1; 11 bases line up with TRBD1. The sequenced material came from CD4+ T cells from PBMCs. The clonotype comes from a human donor with Susac syndrome. In DNA form, the CDR3 reads TGCAGTGCAGCCGGGACAGGGGGCAATGAGCAGTTCTTC. This codes for CSAAGTGGNEQFF.